Listed below are T cell receptor beta chains from one sample, sequenced in a study of cytomegalovirus exposure and HLA in healthy donors. Assay: immunoSEQ multiplex PCR; the TCRdb copy retains only in-frame clones and omits some. The sample contains about 93,000 clones, approximately 80% of which appear only once. What was sequenced was PBMCs. These receptors were obtained from a woman aged 40 to 50 in good health and CMV-seronegative. The CDR3 runs from the conserved cysteine through the conserved F or W. Fields, in order: D gene, clone size, J gene, V gene, CDR3 DNA, CDR3 protein. A D gene is named only where the DNA matches it firmly. Size is stated for part of the rows, as once, few or many counts, or as a class when the clone is expanded.

D gene: TRBD1
clone size: NA
J gene: TRBJ1-1
V gene: TRBV28
CDR3 DNA: TGTGCCAGCAGTCATCGACAGGGCCCTTTGTACACTGAAGCTTTCTTT
CDR3 protein: CASSHRQGPLYTEAFF

D gene: NA
clone size: once
J gene: TRBJ2-7
V gene: TRBV6-1
CDR3 DNA: TGTGCCAGCAGTTTCCTTATTAGTGAGCAGTACTTC
CDR3 protein: CASSFLISEQYF

D gene: NA
clone size: NA
J gene: TRBJ2-5
V gene: TRBV11-1
CDR3 DNA: TGTGCCAGCAGCCAAGCCGGCGGTTCCGCCGTGGGGACCCAGTACTTC
CDR3 protein: CASSQAGGSAVGTQYF

D gene: NA
clone size: NA
J gene: TRBJ2-1
V gene: TRBV29-1
CDR3 DNA: TGCAGCGTTGATATCAGCTACAATGAGCAGTTCTTC
CDR3 protein: CSVDISYNEQFF

D gene: NA
clone size: few
J gene: TRBJ1-1
V gene: TRBV30
CDR3 DNA: TGTGCCTGGAGTGTACTGGTGGGGCTTGACACTGAAGCTTTCTTT
CDR3 protein: CAWSVLVGLDTEAFF

D gene: NA
clone size: NA
J gene: TRBJ1-4
V gene: TRBV19
CDR3 DNA: TGTGCCAGTAGTACCTCTCGGAAACTGTTTTTT
CDR3 protein: CASSTSRKLFF

D gene: TRBD1
clone size: NA
J gene: TRBJ1-5
V gene: TRBV19
CDR3 DNA: TGTGCCAGTTGGGACAGGCTTGGGAATCAGCCCCAGCATTTT
CDR3 protein: CASWDRLGNQPQHF

D gene: TRBD2
clone size: few
J gene: TRBJ2-3
V gene: TRBV4-1
CDR3 DNA: TGCGCCAGCAGTTGGACTAGCGGGAGCACAGATACGCAGTATTTT
CDR3 protein: CASSWTSGSTDTQYF

D gene: TRBD2
clone size: NA
J gene: TRBJ2-2
V gene: TRBV7-2
CDR3 DNA: TGTGCCAGCAGCATAGATAGCGGGAGGAGAACCGGGGAGCTGTTTTTT
CDR3 protein: CASSIDSGRRTGELFF

D gene: NA
clone size: many
J gene: TRBJ2-7
V gene: TRBV6-1
CDR3 DNA: TGTGCCAGCAGTGAGGAACGAGCGGCTATGGGCTCCGAGCAGTACTTC
CDR3 protein: CASSEERAAMGSEQYF

D gene: TRBD2
clone size: NA
J gene: TRBJ2-7
V gene: TRBV28
CDR3 DNA: TGTGCCGGGGGGGACGGAGTCTACGAGCAGTACTTC
CDR3 protein: CAGGDGVYEQYF

D gene: TRBD2
clone size: once
J gene: TRBJ2-3
V gene: TRBV10-3
CDR3 DNA: TGTGCCATCAGTGAGTCGAGGGGAACGGGAGGAATCAGCACAGATACGCAGTATTTT
CDR3 protein: CAISESRGTGGISTDTQYF

D gene: NA
clone size: NA
J gene: TRBJ2-1
V gene: TRBV7-3
CDR3 DNA: TGTGCCAGCAGCTTAATCCTGGGGAGCAATGAGCAGTTCTTC
CDR3 protein: CASSLILGSNEQFF

D gene: TRBD1
clone size: NA
J gene: TRBJ1-2
V gene: TRBV5-5
CDR3 DNA: TGTGCCAGCAGCCCTAAGACAGGGGCTGGAGGCTACACCTTC
CDR3 protein: CASSPKTGAGGYTF

D gene: NA
clone size: once
J gene: TRBJ2-3
V gene: TRBV27
CDR3 DNA: TGTGCCAGCAGTTTATCGGCCCCGGGTCACGGAGATACGCAGTATTTT
CDR3 protein: CASSLSAPGHGDTQYF

D gene: TRBD1
clone size: NA
J gene: TRBJ1-1
V gene: TRBV19
CDR3 DNA: TGTGCCACCGAAAGTCAGGGGGCGGAAGCTTTCTTT
CDR3 protein: CATESQGAEAFF

D gene: NA
clone size: NA
J gene: TRBJ2-7
V gene: TRBV6-1
CDR3 DNA: TGTGCCAGCAGTAGCACAGGGTACTACGAGCAGTACTTC
CDR3 protein: CASSSTGYYEQYF

D gene: NA
clone size: NA
J gene: TRBJ1-6
V gene: TRBV28
CDR3 DNA: TGTGCCAGCAGTTTATGGCGGTACAGGAACCCCAATTCACCCCTCCACTTT
CDR3 protein: CASSLWRYRNPNSPLHF

D gene: TRBD1
clone size: NA
J gene: TRBJ2-2
V gene: TRBV19
CDR3 DNA: TGTGCCAGTATCCCGACAGGGCGGTCCGGGGAGCTGTTTTTT
CDR3 protein: CASIPTGRSGELFF

D gene: TRBD2
clone size: NA
J gene: TRBJ2-1
V gene: TRBV5-1
CDR3 DNA: TGCGCCAGCAGCTTGGCCGGGGCTAGCGGGAGGGTTGAGCAGTTCTTC
CDR3 protein: CASSLAGASGRVEQFF

D gene: TRBD2
clone size: NA
J gene: TRBJ2-2
V gene: TRBV19
CDR3 DNA: TGTGCCAGCAGACAAACGGGACTAGTCATCGGGGAGCTGTTTTTT
CDR3 protein: CASRQTGLVIGELFF

D gene: TRBD2
clone size: NA
J gene: TRBJ2-1
V gene: TRBV15
CDR3 DNA: TGTGCCACCAGCAGTACCGGGACTAGCATAATACCGACGGACAATGAGCAGTTCTTC
CDR3 protein: CATSSTGTSIIPTDNEQFF

D gene: NA
clone size: NA
J gene: TRBJ2-1
V gene: TRBV28
CDR3 DNA: TGTGCCAGCAGTGGATCGGACACGAGCTCCTACAATGAGCAGTTCTTC
CDR3 protein: CASSGSDTSSYNEQFF

D gene: NA
clone size: NA
J gene: TRBJ2-7
V gene: TRBV14
CDR3 DNA: TGTGCCAGCAGCCAAGCAGTTTCCTACGAGCAGTACTTC
CDR3 protein: CASSQAVSYEQYF

D gene: NA
clone size: few
J gene: TRBJ2-1
V gene: TRBV28
CDR3 DNA: TGTGCCAGCATCTCGGGACTGCGGGCCAATGAGCAGTTCTTC
CDR3 protein: CASISGLRANEQFF

D gene: TRBD2
clone size: NA
J gene: TRBJ2-3
V gene: TRBV19
CDR3 DNA: TGTGCCAGTACGGGACTAGCGGGAGGGCATAACACAGATACGCAGTATTTT
CDR3 protein: CASTGLAGGHNTDTQYF

D gene: TRBD2
clone size: NA
J gene: TRBJ2-5
V gene: TRBV9
CDR3 DNA: TGTGCCAGCAGCGTAGTACCTAGCGGAGAGACCCAGTACTTC
CDR3 protein: CASSVVPSGETQYF

D gene: NA
clone size: NA
J gene: TRBJ1-2
V gene: TRBV28
CDR3 DNA: TGTGCCAGCCTTTCACAGGCGAACTATGGCTACACCTTC
CDR3 protein: CASLSQANYGYTF

D gene: NA
clone size: NA
J gene: TRBJ1-4
V gene: TRBV4-3
CDR3 DNA: TGCGCCAGCAGCCGCCGAGCTAATGAAAAACTGTTTTTT
CDR3 protein: CASSRRANEKLFF

D gene: NA
clone size: NA
J gene: TRBJ2-1
V gene: TRBV28
CDR3 DNA: TGTGCCAGCAGTCTCACCCCGTCCGGCAATGAGCAGTTCTTC
CDR3 protein: CASSLTPSGNEQFF

D gene: NA
clone size: few
J gene: TRBJ1-2
V gene: TRBV6-1
CDR3 DNA: TGTGCCAGCCGGACTTCATCTAACTATGGCTACACCTTC
CDR3 protein: CASRTSSNYGYTF

D gene: NA
clone size: once
J gene: TRBJ2-2
V gene: TRBV11-2
CDR3 DNA: TGTGCCAGCAGCTTATCCCACACGAACACCGGGGAGCTGTTTTTT
CDR3 protein: CASSLSHTNTGELFF

D gene: TRBD1
clone size: few
J gene: TRBJ1-1
V gene: TRBV10-3
CDR3 DNA: TGTGCCATCAGCTACGGACAGGGAATGTTGAACACTGAAGCTTTCTTT
CDR3 protein: CAISYGQGMLNTEAFF

D gene: TRBD1
clone size: NA
J gene: TRBJ1-2
V gene: TRBV6-1
CDR3 DNA: TGTGCCAGTCAGCGGGACAGGGGGTTCTATGGCTACACCTTC
CDR3 protein: CASQRDRGFYGYTF